The 23 T cell receptor beta chains below were found in one sample sequenced in a study of cytomegalovirus exposure and HLA in healthy donors. Primers for the PCR totalled 60 Vbeta and 13 Jbeta. Repertoires were generated with immunoSEQ multiplex PCR, while TCRdb's copy carries only in-frame clones and drops some. Here the sample spans some 120,000 clones, roughly four fifths being singletons. Sequencing input: PBMCs. These receptors all stem from a male donor in good health and CMV-seropositive.

V usage is TRBV18 and J usage is TRBJ2-1; 10 bases map to TRBD2. The V gene end was trimmed by 4 bases and the J gene end by 7 bases; junction bases not matched to a gene: 19. Germline V CDR1 and CDR2: KGHSH, LQKENI. This CDR3 comprises 19 residues. CDR3 in DNA: TGTGCCAGCTCACTTAGGACTAGCGGACTCCCAAGGAAGATAAATGAGCAGTTCTTC. Its translation: CASSLRTSGLPRKINEQFF.

V and J are TRBV27 and TRBJ2-7; no reliable D call. This CDR3 is built from 13 residues. Germline V gives CDR1 MNHEY, CDR2 SMNVEV (reference sequence). V lost 6 bases and J lost 2, with 11 bases in between. The CDR3 loop is CASSPPRPYEQYF. The CDR3 DNA reads as TGTGCCAGCAGCCCCCCCAGGCCCTACGAGCAGTACTTC.

The gene calls are TRBV4-1 and TRBJ2-4; 7 bases agree with TRBD2. Germline V gives CDR1 MGHRA, CDR2 YSYEKL. This CDR3 spans 17 amino acids. After removal of 0 bases from V and 3 bases from J, the junction contained 8 bases not matched to a gene. CDR3 in amino acids: CASSQDNHQRDKNIQYF. CDR3 nucleotides: TGCGCCAGCAGCCAAGATAATCACCAGCGGGACAAAAACATTCAGTACTTC.

The V call is TRBV7-9, the J call TRBJ2-7; a weak D match, TRBD1 (5 bases). CDR3 length equals 14 residues. V dropped 2 bases and J dropped 4 bases, with 12 bases sitting between them. Germline values: CDR1 SEHNR, CDR2 FQNEAQ (reference sequence). The CDR3 sequence is CASSLIGAEYEQYF. The CDR3 nucleotides are TGTGCCAGCAGCTTAATTGGGGCGGAATACGAGCAGTACTTC.

V and J are TRBV4-2 and TRBJ1-6, with 7 nucleotides matching TRBD1. The germline gives CDR1 LGHNA, CDR2 YNFKEQ. V dropped 1 base and J dropped 6; count of bases not matched to a gene: 12. CDR3 size: 18 residues. The CDR3 bases are TGTGCCAGCAGCCAAGTAGGTCGGCCCGGACAGGTTAATTCACCCCTCCACTTT. Translating it yields CASSQVGRPGQVNSPLHF.

On this clone itself: The junction shows a germline mismatch at one end, possibly a read error. The chain joins TRBV7-9 to TRBJ2-4; D gene unclear. Germline V gives CDR1 SEHNR, CDR2 FQNEAQ (reference sequence). This CDR3 has 16 amino acids. This CDR3 is CSSSLVGEIAKNIQYF. In DNA form, the CDR3 reads TGTTCCAGCAGCTTAGTCGGAGAGATAGCCAAAAACATTCAGTACTTC.

The chain recombines TRBV7-9 with TRBJ2-1, with 7 bases fitting TRBD2. Germline assignment: CDR1 SEHNR and CDR2 FQNEAQ (reference sequence). The ends lost 5 bases at V and 8 bases at J; junction bases unmatched: 12. This CDR3 is built from 15 residues. CDR3 sequence reads: CASSTPSGGGDEQFF. DNA of the CDR3: TGTGCCAGCAGCACCCCTTCGGGGGGAGGGGATGAGCAGTTCTTC.

The chain combines TRBV18 with TRBJ2-7; D not resolved. Germline-derived CDR1 and CDR2 are KGHSH and LQKENI. V lost 2 bases and J lost 5, with 7 bases in between. This CDR3 contains 12 residues. CDR3 sequence: CASSPNRNEQYF. As DNA, the CDR3 is TGTGCCAGCTCACCAAATAGAAACGAGCAGTACTTC.

The count of this clone is one. The CDR3 bases are TGTGCCAGCAGCCAGGCGGGGGGCACCCAAAGTCCCTACGAGCAGTACTTC. Amino acid sequence: CASSQAGGTQSPYEQYF. The gene calls are TRBV7-2 and TRBJ2-5; 8 positions agree with TRBD2. Judging by the DNA end, TRBJ2-7 fits better; the J call may be wrong. The CDR3 is 17 amino acids. The germline gives CDR1 SGHTA, CDR2 FQGNSA.

The chain combines TRBV10-3 with TRBJ2-3; TRBD2 agrees at 8 bases. The V gene's germline CDR1 is ENHRY and CDR2 SYGVKD. The CDR3 has 15 amino acids. V lost 3 bases, J lost 5 bases, and 7 bases stayed unmatched. CDR3 nucleotide sequence: TGTGCCATCAGTGACCCCGGGACTAGAGGAGATACGCAGTATTTT. It encodes CAISDPGTRGDTQYF.

This sequence joins TRBV18 and TRBJ1-5; 8 bases are shared with TRBD1. V gave up 2 bases and J gave up 2 bases; unmatched junction bases: 2. CDR3 size: 15 residues. Germline lookup yields CDR1 KGHSH and CDR2 LQKENI. CDR3: CASSPSQGGNQPQHF. CDR3 bases: TGTGCCAGCTCACCATCACAGGGGGGCAATCAGCCCCAGCATTTT.

This chain uses TRBV5-8 with TRBJ1-4; D is uncertain. This CDR3 comprises 16 residues. Germline V gives CDR1 SGHTS, CDR2 YDEGEE. V was trimmed by 4 bases and J by 0 bases, leaving 13 bases between them. The CDR3 DNA sequence: TGTGCCAGCAGCCTCCTCCTATCTTCAACTAATGAAAAACTGTTTTTT. Its protein product is CASSLLLSSTNEKLFF.

The chain combines TRBV27 with TRBJ1-2, with 9 positions matching TRBD1. The CDR3 length is 14 residues. The trim removed 10 bases at V and 7 bases at J, leaving 13 bases unmatched. The germline V gene has CDR1 MNHEY and CDR2 SMNVEV (reference sequence). In nucleotides, the CDR3 is TGTGCCACACAGGGGGCGAGGGGTTCGGGTGGCTACACCTTC. It translates to CATQGARGSGGYTF.

The gene calls are TRBV27 and TRBJ2-3; D is possibly TRBD2 (6 bases). V was trimmed by 5 bases and J by 2 bases, leaving 11 bases between them. Germline values: CDR1 MNHEY, CDR2 SMNVEV (reference sequence). The CDR3 has 14 residues. CDR3 in DNA: TGTGCCAGCAGTCAGGACTACAACACAGATACGCAGTATTTT. It codes for CASSQDYNTDTQYF.

J is TRBJ2-3 and V is TRBV10-3, with D unresolved. The CDR3 has 12 residues. The V end was cut by 2 bases, the J end by 6 bases, with 6 bases between. Germline CDR1 reads ENHRY; CDR2 reads SYGVKD. In nucleotides, the CDR3 is TGTGCCATCAGTGAGCTCGGGGATACGCAGTATTTT. This sequence encodes CAISELGDTQYF.

The V gene is TRBV9, the J gene TRBJ2-1; possibly TRBD2 for D (6 bases). V lost 2 bases and J lost 6, with 15 bases in between. Germline CDR1 and CDR2: SGDLS and YYNGEE. The CDR3 is 15 amino acids. In DNA form, the CDR3 reads TGTGCCAGCAGCGTCCGGGTAGCGGTGAGCAATGAGCAGTTCTTC. Translated: CASSVRVAVSNEQFF. The variable domain in full, completed from reference TRBV9 and TRBJ2-1, reads DSGVTQTPKHLITATGQRVTLRCSPRSGDLSVYWYQQSLDQGLQFLIQYYNGEERAKGNILERFSAQQFPDLHSELNLSSLELGDSALYFCASSVRVAVSNEQFFGPGTRLTVL.

The sample holds one count of this clone. V gene TRBV7-2 combines with J gene TRBJ2-5; 10 nucleotides line up with TRBD1. CDR3 length: 16 residues. Per the germline V gene, CDR1 is SGHTA and CDR2 is FQGNSA. V was clipped by 4 bases and J by 3 bases; unmatched bases: 8. In DNA form, the CDR3 reads TGTGCCAGCAGCTCCCTCCTGACAGGGGGCAAAGAGACCCAGTACTTC. Translation: CASSSLLTGGKETQYF.

This chain uses TRBV28 with TRBJ2-5; maybe TRBD1 (6 bases). The V and J ends lost 7 bases and 2 bases respectively, with 11 bases between them. This CDR3 has 13 residues. Germline V lookup: CDR1 MDHEN, CDR2 SYDVKM. CDR3 protein: CASISDRQETQYF. The CDR3 coding sequence is TGTGCCAGCATCTCTGACAGGCAAGAGACCCAGTACTTC.

The CDR3 is CSLTDRNQETQYF. The CDR3 DNA follows: TGCAGCCTCACGGACAGAAACCAAGAGACCCAGTACTTC. This chain joins TRBV29-1 and TRBJ2-7; TRBD1 is a possible D gene (6 bases). The J call is in doubt because the DNA end fits TRBJ2-5 better. The CDR3 length is 13 residues. Germline CDR1 SQVTM, CDR2 ANQGSEA.

The chain has TRBV27 and TRBJ2-7, with 7 bases identical to TRBD1. The CDR3 has 14 amino acids. Germline V gene data show CDR1 as MNHEY and CDR2 as SMNVEV (reference sequence). V was clipped by 6 bases and J by 0 bases; unmatched bases: 5. For the CDR3, the DNA is TGTGCCAGCAGCCTAGGGACAGCCTCCTACGAGCAGTACTTC. Protein sequence: CASSLGTASYEQYF.

The V gene is TRBV9, the J gene TRBJ2-6; 7 bases fit TRBD1. V trimming: 3 bases; J trimming: 0 bases; junction bases outside the gene matches: 9. CDR1 is SGDLS and CDR2 is YYNGEE in the germline V gene. This CDR3 is 18 amino acids long. The CDR3 DNA follows: TGTGCCAGCAGCGCTTACAGGGGACCCCGCTCTGGGGCCAACGTCCTGACTTTC. Its translation: CASSAYRGPRSGANVLTF.

The rearrangement uses TRBV4-2 and TRBJ2-6, with no clear D. V was clipped by 5 bases and J by 0 bases, with 17 bases between them. The CDR3 has 18 residues. Germline V gene sequence: CDR1 LGHNA, CDR2 YNFKEQ. CDR3 in amino acids: CASSYHVGPHSGANVLTF. The CDR3 DNA is TGTGCCAGCAGCTACCACGTGGGCCCTCACTCTGGGGCCAACGTCCTGACTTTC.

The genes are TRBV15 and TRBJ1-2; D is possibly TRBD1 (5 bases). V gave up 5 bases and J gave up 4 bases, with 17 bases separating them. Germline-derived CDR1 and CDR2 are LNHNV and YYDKDF (reference sequence). This CDR3 comprises 15 residues. Here the CDR3 DNA reads TGTGCCACCAGCCTCGACCCGGCAGGGTTCTATGGCTACACCTTC. Its translation: CATSLDPAGFYGYTF.